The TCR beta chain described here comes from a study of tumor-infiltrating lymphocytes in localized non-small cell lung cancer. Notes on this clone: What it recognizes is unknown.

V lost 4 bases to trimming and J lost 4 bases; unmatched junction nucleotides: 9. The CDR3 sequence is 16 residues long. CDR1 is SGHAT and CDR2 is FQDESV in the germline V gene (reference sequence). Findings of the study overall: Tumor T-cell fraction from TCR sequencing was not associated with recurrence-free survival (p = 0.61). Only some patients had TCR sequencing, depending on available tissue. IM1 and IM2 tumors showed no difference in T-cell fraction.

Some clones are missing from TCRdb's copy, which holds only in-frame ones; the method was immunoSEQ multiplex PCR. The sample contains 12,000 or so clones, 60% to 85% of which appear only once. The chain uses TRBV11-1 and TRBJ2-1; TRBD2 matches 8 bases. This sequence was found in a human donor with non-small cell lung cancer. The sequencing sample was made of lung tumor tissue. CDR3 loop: CASSSTGTRSYNEQFF. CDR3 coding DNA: TGTGCCAGCAGCTCCACCGGGACTAGGTCGTACAATGAGCAGTTCTTC.